Below, 6 T cell receptor beta chains from the same sample are listed, as sequenced in a study of sequential checkpoint blockade in melanoma. Sequenced by immunoSEQ multiplex PCR; TCRdb stores in-frame clones only, minus some. Among under 20,000 clones listed, around two thirds were seen once. The treatment was: randomized to nivolumab then ipilimumab (arm A) or the reverse (arm B). Specimen: CD8+ T cells sorted from blood (inferred from file names), collected from a patient given nivolumab and ipilimumab in sequence. The source of these receptors is a human donor with melanoma.

V is TRBV9 and J is TRBJ2-7; 7 nucleotides line up with TRBD1. CDR3 size: 14 residues. V gave up 1 base and J gave up 3 bases; unmatched junction bases: 4. Germline V lookup: CDR1 SGDLS, CDR2 YYNGEE. CDR3: CASSVYRGGYEQYF. The CDR3 DNA reads as TGTGCCAGCAGCGTATACAGGGGCGGCTACGAGCAGTACTTC.

This clone has a handful of counts. The genes are TRBV7-9 and TRBJ1-5; D is unresolved. The CDR3 contains 16 residues. Germline V gives CDR1 SEHNR, CDR2 FQNEAQ (reference sequence). V shed 0 bases and J shed 7 bases, with 16 bases lying between them. The CDR3 sequence: CASSLAEGEPGQPQHF. The CDR3 nucleotides are TGTGCCAGCAGCTTAGCGGAAGGAGAGCCGGGGCAGCCCCAGCATTTT.

This chain connects TRBV4-1 to TRBJ1-2, with 8 bases that match TRBD1. V gave up 1 base and J gave up 6 bases; unmatched junction bases: 10. The germline V gene encodes CDR1 MGHRA and CDR2 YSYEKL. The CDR3 loop spans 16 amino acids. CDR3 bases: TGCGCCAGCAGCCAAGTTGGGACAGGACTTTGGGATGGCTACACCTTC. Protein sequence: CASSQVGTGLWDGYTF.

This clone was picked up a small number of times. V usage is TRBV5-1 and J usage is TRBJ1-1; the match to TRBD1 covers 7 bases. With 0 bases clipped from V and 6 bases from J, the junction kept 5 bases outside the gene matches. The CDR3 contains 14 residues. Germline CDR1 SGHRS, CDR2 YFSETQ. CDR3 coding DNA: TGCGCCAGCAGCTTGGCAGGGGGTTACGCTGAAGCTTTCTTT. Its protein is CASSLAGGYAEAFF.

The V and J genes are TRBV7-9 and TRBJ2-6; 9 bases are a match to TRBD1. CDR3 length: 18 amino acids. After removal of 5 bases from V and 0 bases from J, the junction contained 8 bases not matched to a gene. Germline V CDR1 and CDR2: SEHNR, FQNEAQ (reference sequence). The CDR3 loop reads CASSPRQGESSGANVLTF. DNA for the CDR3: TGTGCCAGCAGCCCCCGACAGGGGGAGAGCTCTGGGGCCAACGTCCTGACTTTC. Based on the CDR3 plus reference TRBV7-9 and TRBJ2-6, the full variable domain is DTGVSQNPRHKITKRGQNVTFRCDPISEHNRLYWYRQTLGQGPEFLTYFQNEAQLEKSRLLSDRFSAERPKGSFSTLEIQRTEQGDSAMYLCASSPRQGESSGANVLTFGAGSRLTVL.

CDR3 region: CASSVEGTSVYYEQYF. In nucleotides, the CDR3 is TGTGCCAGCAGCGTAGAGGGGACTAGCGTTTACTACGAGCAGTACTTC. The chain recombines TRBV9 with TRBJ2-7; 10 nucleotides line up with TRBD2. The CDR3 loop spans 16 amino acids. The junction had 6 bases not matched to a gene; V was cut back by 0 bases and J by 3 bases. The germline gives CDR1 SGDLS, CDR2 YYNGEE.